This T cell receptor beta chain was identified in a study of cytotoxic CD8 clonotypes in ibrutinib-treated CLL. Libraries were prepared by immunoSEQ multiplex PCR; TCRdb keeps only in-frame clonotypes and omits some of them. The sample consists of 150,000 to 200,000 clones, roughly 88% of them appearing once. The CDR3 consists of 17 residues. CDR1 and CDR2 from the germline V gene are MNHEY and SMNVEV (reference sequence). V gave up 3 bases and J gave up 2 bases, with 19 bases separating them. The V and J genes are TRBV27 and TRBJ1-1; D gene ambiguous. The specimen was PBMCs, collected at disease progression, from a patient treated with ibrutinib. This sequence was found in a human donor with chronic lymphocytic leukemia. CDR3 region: CASSFGSLGTFNTEAFF. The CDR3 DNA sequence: TGTGCCAGCAGTTTTGGTTCTTTGGGCACCTTTAACACTGAAGCTTTCTTT.